The 32 T cell receptor beta chains in this list originate from one sample, sequenced in a study of T-cell reconstitution after alpha-beta-depleted transplantation in children. Unique molecular identifiers were incorporated into the prepared TCRbeta library. TCRdb used MiXCR to reprocess the PCR reads, holding one entry per CDR3 protein. The profile covers about 72,000 distinct CDR3 sequences, with about 7% appearing a single time and less than 3% taken by the ten largest. The starting material was PBMCs from the stem cell graft donor, obtained from the stem cell graft. The receptors were sampled from a human donor who donated a stem cell graft to a child with acute lymphoblastic leukemia.

The chain combines TRBV6-1 with TRBJ2-6; D may be TRBD2 (5 bases). V was pared by 7 bases and J by 2 bases, with 15 bases between. Looked up from germline, CDR1 is MNHNS and CDR2 is SASEGT. The CDR3 has 16 residues. The CDR3 sequence: CASILTGDTGANVLTF. The DNA of the CDR3 is TGTGCCAGCATTCTGACCGGGGATACTGGGGCCAACGTCCTGACTTTC.

This clonotype was seen repeatedly, ten times or more. The DNA is omitted, as the CDR3 cannot be located on it reliably, and the CDR3 follows TCRdb's listing. The V and J genes are TRBV27 and TRBJ1-4. The CDR3 is 11 amino acids in total, end residues counted. Germline CDR1 reads MNHEY; CDR2 reads SMNVEV (reference sequence). The CDR3 region is CASRRGKNCFF.

The V call is TRBV5-1, the J call TRBJ2-7; weak D call: TRBD1 (6 bases). The V end lost 0 bases, the J end lost 5 bases, and 12 bases lay between the germline ends. CDR3 length: 14 residues. Germline V gene lookup returns CDR1 SGHRS and CDR2 YFSETQ. Written as DNA, the CDR3 is TGCGCCAGCAGCTTGGACAGGGTACAGGACGAGCAGTACTTC. Translated, it gives CASSLDRVQDEQYF.

Many counts were recorded for this clonotype. The chain couples TRBV12-3 or TRBV12-4 to TRBJ1-5, with 8 bases lining up with TRBD1. CDR3 length: 16 residues. V lost 4 bases and J lost 4; bases outside the gene matches: 9. CDR3: CASSSQGALRNQPQHF. CDR3 in DNA: TGTGCCAGCAGTTCTCAGGGGGCACTTAGGAATCAGCCCCAGCATTTT.

This clonotype appeared many times. The chain links TRBV7-4 to TRBJ2-3; 9 bases agree with TRBD2. Trimming removed 4 bases from V and 5 bases from J; junction bases left unmatched: 13. The CDR3 is made up of 17 amino acids. Germline CDR1 reads SGHVT; CDR2 reads SQSDAQ. As DNA, the CDR3 is TGTGCCAGCAGCTCCCAGCTTGGAGCGGGAGGAGGAGATACGCAGTATTTT. Amino acids: CASSSQLGAGGGDTQYF. The full variable domain, with the rest looked up from reference TRBV7-4 and TRBJ2-3, is GAGVSQSPRYKVAKRGRDVALRCDSISGHVTLYWYRQTLGQGSEVLTYSQSDAQRDKSGRPSGRFSAERPERSVSTLKIQRTEQGDSAVYLCASSSQLGAGGGDTQYFGPGTRLTVL.

Ten or more counts support this clonotype. The rearrangement uses TRBV4-3 and TRBJ2-7; no definite D call. Trimming shortened V by 1 base and J by 0 bases, and 4 bases separated the two germline ends. The CDR3 is made up of 13 amino acids. The V gene's germline CDR1 is LGHNA and CDR2 YSLEER. In DNA form, the CDR3 reads TGCGCCAGCAGCCAAGGGTCCTCCTACGAGCAGTACTTC. Residues: CASSQGSSYEQYF.

The V call is TRBV4-2, the J call TRBJ2-1; possible D gene TRBD1, 5 bases. Germline V gene sequence: CDR1 LGHNA, CDR2 YNFKEQ. This CDR3 has 15 residues. The V gene lost 0 bases and the J gene lost 5 bases, with 11 bases spanning the gap. The DNA for the CDR3 is TGTGCCAGCAGCCAAGAGGGCCAGGGCAACAATGAGCAGTTCTTC. It yields the protein CASSQEGQGNNEQFF.

This clonotype was seen at least ten times. The chain joins TRBV6-6 to TRBJ1-5; D unresolved. CDR1 and CDR2 (germline): MNHNY, SVGAGI (reference sequence). V lost 4 bases and J 6 bases, leaving 10 bases between the germline ends. CDR3 length: 13 amino acids. CDR3 region: CASSSFGSQPQHF. The CDR3 region has the DNA TGTGCCAGCAGTTCGTTCGGGAGTCAGCCCCAGCATTTT.

Ten or more counts support this clonotype. J is TRBJ2-7 and V is TRBV20-1; 11 positions agree with TRBD2. The CDR3 is made up of 15 amino acids. Trimming at V came to 0 bases and at J to 3 bases, leaving 4 bases not matched to a gene. CDR1 and CDR2 (germline): DFQATT, SNEGSKA (reference sequence). This CDR3 reads CSARDVAGGRYEQYF. The CDR3 DNA follows: TGCAGTGCTAGAGACGTAGCGGGAGGGCGCTACGAGCAGTACTTC.

This clonotype was observed at least ten times. This chain joins TRBV24-1 and TRBJ2-7, with a possible D match to TRBD1 (6 bases). The germline gives CDR1 KGHDR, CDR2 SFDVKD. This CDR3 comprises 15 residues. V lost 5 bases, J lost 0 bases, and 13 bases lay in between. For the CDR3, the DNA is TGTGCCACCAGTGCGTCCGACAGGAGCTCCTACGAGCAGTACTTC. Its translation: CATSASDRSSYEQYF.

This clonotype has ten or more counts. The chain combines TRBV7-9 with TRBJ2-2; D is ambiguous. Looked up from germline, CDR1 is SEHNR and CDR2 is FQNEAQ (reference sequence). V lost 2 bases and J 1 base, leaving 5 bases between the germline ends. CDR3 size: 14 residues. CDR3 protein: CASSLRQNTGELFF. The CDR3 bases are TGTGCCAGCAGCTTACGACAGAACACCGGGGAGCTGTTTTTT.

This clonotype was counted between two and nine times. The J gene is TRBJ2-4, the V gene TRBV25-1; the D gene is possibly TRBD2 (6 bases). CDR3 length: 17 residues. Germline-derived CDR1 and CDR2 are MGHDK and SYGVNS. V lost 3 bases to trimming and J lost 1 base, with 16 bases between them. CDR3 loop: CASSESGTGDAKNIQYF. CDR3 nucleotides: TGTGCCAGCAGTGAGTCCGGGACGGGGGATGCCAAAAACATTCAGTACTTC. The full variable domain, in which reference TRBV25-1 and TRBJ2-4 provide the parts outside the CDR3, is EADIYQTPRYLVIGTGKKITLECSQTMGHDKMYWYQQDPGMELHLIHYSYGVNSTEKGDLSSESTVSRIRTEHFPLTLESARPSHTSQYLCASSESGTGDAKNIQYFGAGTRLSVL.

The chain is built from TRBV24-1 and TRBJ1-2, with D unresolved. There are 15 residues in the CDR3. With 4 bases removed from V and 4 bases from J, the gap between germline ends came to 15 bases. The germline V gene has CDR1 KGHDR and CDR2 SFDVKD. CDR3 sequence reads: CATSEPRERSYGYTF. The DNA of the CDR3 is TGTGCCACCAGTGAGCCTCGGGAGAGGAGCTATGGCTACACCTTC.

This clonotype was found many times. This chain connects TRBV4-1 to TRBJ2-5; 15 bases line up with TRBD2. The CDR3 is made up of 16 amino acids. Germline loops: CDR1 MGHRA, CDR2 YSYEKL. With V trimmed by 0 bases and J by 4 bases, 0 bases remained unmatched. CDR3: CASSQEGLAGGETQYF. As DNA, the CDR3 is TGCGCCAGCAGCCAAGAGGGACTAGCGGGAGGAGAGACCCAGTACTTC.

This clonotype was counted at least ten times. The chain couples TRBV4-2 to TRBJ2-7, with D possibly being TRBD2 (5 bases). CDR1 and CDR2 from the germline V gene are LGHNA and YNFKEQ. The CDR3 contains 16 residues. V was clipped by 0 bases and J by 2 bases, with 14 bases between them. In nucleotides, the CDR3 is TGTGCCAGCAGCCAAGAGGAGACGGGAATAGCCTACGAGCAGTACTTC. Translating gives CASSQEETGIAYEQYF.

This clonotype showed up many times. The CDR3 sequence is CASSFEGQGAYEQYF. CDR3 DNA sequence: TGTGCCAGCAGTTTCGAGGGACAGGGTGCCTACGAGCAGTACTTC. V usage is TRBV27 and J usage is TRBJ2-7; 9 bases line up with TRBD1. Germline V CDR1 and CDR2: MNHEY, SMNVEV (reference sequence). V lost 3 bases to trimming and J lost 2 bases; unmatched junction nucleotides: 5. This CDR3 is built from 15 residues.

There are many counts of this clonotype. The chain has TRBV11-2 and TRBJ1-1; TRBD1 agrees at 7 bases. Trimming at V came to 5 bases and at J to 2 bases, leaving 8 bases not matched to a gene. Germline values: CDR1 SGHAT, CDR2 FQNNGV. This CDR3 comprises 15 residues. In DNA, the CDR3 is TGTGCCAGCAGCCGGGGGGGACAGTTCAACACTGAAGCTTTCTTT. Translation: CASSRGGQFNTEAFF.

This clonotype was detected ten times or more. This sequence joins TRBV27 and TRBJ2-7; 10 bases line up with TRBD2. J gave up 4 bases and V 0 bases, and 6 bases lay outside the gene matches. This CDR3 has 16 residues. Looked up from germline, CDR1 is MNHEY and CDR2 is SMNVEV (reference sequence). CDR3 residues: CASSLSLAGSRYEQYF. The CDR3 DNA reads as TGTGCCAGCAGTTTATCACTAGCGGGGAGTAGGTACGAGCAGTACTTC.

This clonotype was recorded many times. The CDR3, as DNA: TGTGCCAGCAGCTCAAACAGGGGGCGCAGGTCTGGGGCCAACGTCCTGACTTTC. Protein: CASSSNRGRRSGANVLTF. The chain employs TRBV11-3 and TRBJ2-6, with 9 bases aligning to TRBD1. V dropped 4 bases and J dropped 1; count of bases not matched to a gene: 8. Germline V lookup: CDR1 SGHNT, CDR2 YENEEA. CDR3 length: 18 residues.

The chain carries TRBV20-1 and TRBJ2-5; 9 bases line up with TRBD2. CDR1 is DFQATT, CDR2 SNEGSKA, per germline (reference sequence). CDR3 size: 14 residues. The V segment lost 2 bases and the J segment 4 bases; nucleotides outside the gene matches: 5. The chain's CDR3 is CSARLAGWRETQYF. The CDR3 DNA sequence: TGCAGTGCTAGACTAGCGGGGTGGCGAGAGACCCAGTACTTC.

Many counts were recorded for this clonotype. This chain connects TRBV19 to TRBJ1-5; 8 bases are a match to TRBD1. J lost 9 bases, V lost 7 bases, and 8 bases had no gene match. Germline CDR1 is LNHDA and CDR2 is SQIVND (reference sequence). CDR3 length: 13 amino acids. In DNA form, the CDR3 reads TGTGCCAGTACCGGGACAGGAAGAGGGCCCCAGCATTTT. This encodes CASTGTGRGPQHF.

This clonotype was recorded at least ten times. The chain combines TRBV25-1 with TRBJ2-1; 8 bases line up with TRBD2. The ends lost 4 bases at V and 3 bases at J; junction bases unmatched: 5. The V gene's germline CDR1 is MGHDK and CDR2 SYGVNS. This CDR3 has 15 residues. The CDR3 protein is CASSVLTSDYNEQFF. CDR3 DNA sequence: TGTGCCAGCAGTGTTTTGACTAGCGACTACAATGAGCAGTTCTTC.

In this sample, this clonotype turned up many times. V is TRBV20-1 and J is TRBJ2-5, with 9 bases that match TRBD2. The CDR3 contains 15 residues. From germline, CDR1 is DFQATT and CDR2 SNEGSKA (reference sequence). The ends lost 6 bases at V and 4 bases at J; junction bases unmatched: 12. The CDR3 DNA follows: TGCAGTGCCCCGAGGACGCGGGGGGGCCCAGAGACCCAGTACTTC. This gives the protein CSAPRTRGGPETQYF.

In this sample, this clonotype turned up a few times. CDR3 DNA: TGTGCCAGCAGCGTTAGCGGGGGGGCTCCAGATACGCAGTATTTT. This codes for CASSVSGGAPDTQYF. The J gene is TRBJ2-3, the V gene TRBV7-9; 11 bases map to TRBD2. This CDR3 has 15 amino acids. V was clipped by 5 bases and J by 4 bases; unmatched bases: 5. Germline CDR1 reads SEHNR; CDR2 reads FQNEAQ (reference sequence).

J is TRBJ1-1 and V is TRBV7-9; TRBD1 matches 8 bases. Germline V gene sequence: CDR1 SEHNR, CDR2 FQNEAQ (reference sequence). The CDR3 is made up of 15 amino acids. V lost 5 bases, J lost 4 bases, and 9 bases stayed unmatched. DNA of the CDR3: TGTGCCAGCAGCCCCACACTAGGGACAGGCACTGAAGCTTTCTTT. It translates to CASSPTLGTGTEAFF. The complete variable domain, with remaining parts taken from reference TRBV7-9 and TRBJ1-1, reads DTGVSQNPRHKITKRGQNVTFRCDPISEHNRLYWYRQTLGQGPEFLTYFQNEAQLEKSRLLSDRFSAERPKGSFSTLEIQRTEQGDSAMYLCASSPTLGTGTEAFFGQGTRLTVV.

This clonotype was observed many times. One end of the junction is discordant with germline, which a read error may explain. This chain links TRBV5-6 with TRBJ2-1; no clear D gene. The CDR3 spans 14 residues. The germline V gene has CDR1 SGHDT and CDR2 YYEEEE. The CDR3: CVSSLVSSYNEQFF. DNA of the CDR3: TGTGTCAGCAGCTTGGTCAGCTCCTACAATGAGCAGTTCTTC.

J is TRBJ1-2 and V is TRBV11-2; TRBD1 is a possible D gene (6 bases). The CDR3 sequence is 15 residues long. Germline CDR1 reads SGHAT; CDR2 reads FQNNGV. V was trimmed by 5 bases and J by 1 base, leaving 14 bases between them. The CDR3 here is CASSPRTADNYGYTF. For the CDR3, the DNA is TGTGCCAGCAGCCCTAGGACAGCAGATAACTATGGCTACACCTTC.

This chain joins TRBV5-8 and TRBJ1-1, with 9 bases identical to TRBD1. The V segment lost 4 bases and the J segment 5 bases; nucleotides outside the gene matches: 9. CDR3 length equals 15 residues. CDR1 SGHTS and CDR2 YDEGEE come from the germline V gene. Here the CDR3 DNA reads TGTGCCAGCAGCGCGGGTCACAGGGGGCAAACTGAAGCTTTCTTT. It yields the protein CASSAGHRGQTEAFF.

This clonotype was observed at least ten times. The chain employs TRBV6-6 and TRBJ1-1, with 7 bases matching TRBD1. CDR1 and CDR2 from the germline V gene are MNHNY and SVGAGI (reference sequence). The V segment lost 2 bases and the J segment 8 bases; nucleotides outside the gene matches: 2. The CDR3 sequence is 12 residues long. CDR3 coding DNA: TGTGCCAGCAGTTACGACAGGGTCGAAGCTTTCTTT. It specifies CASSYDRVEAFF.

The sample holds many counts of this clonotype. J is TRBJ2-5 and V is TRBV6-2 or TRBV6-3; D is unclear. CDR3 length equals 13 residues. The germline V gene has CDR1 MNHEY and CDR2 SVGEGT. Trimming took off 6 bases at V and 2 bases at J, with 10 bases between the two ends. CDR3 in DNA: TGTGCCAGCAGCTACGAGGTTCAAGAGACCCAGTACTTC. This translates into CASSYEVQETQYF.

This clonotype was detected only a few times. This chain links TRBV19 with TRBJ2-4; perhaps TRBD1 as D (6 bases). This CDR3 is built from 16 residues. CDR1 is LNHDA and CDR2 is SQIVND in the germline V gene (reference sequence). Deletions cut 4 bases from V and 0 bases from J, with 13 bases between. The CDR3: CASSSPGTQAKNIQYF. CDR3 coding DNA: TGTGCCAGTAGTAGCCCCGGGACACAAGCCAAAAACATTCAGTACTTC.

The table lists this clonotype with many counts. This chain connects TRBV20-1 to TRBJ1-2; D may be TRBD1 (5 bases). The CDR3 runs to 13 residues. The V end was cut by 1 base, the J end by 4 bases, with 10 bases between. Germline CDR1 and CDR2: DFQATT and SNEGSKA (reference sequence). The CDR3 protein is CSARVREGYGYTF. DNA for the CDR3: TGCAGTGCTAGAGTCAGGGAAGGCTATGGCTACACCTTC.